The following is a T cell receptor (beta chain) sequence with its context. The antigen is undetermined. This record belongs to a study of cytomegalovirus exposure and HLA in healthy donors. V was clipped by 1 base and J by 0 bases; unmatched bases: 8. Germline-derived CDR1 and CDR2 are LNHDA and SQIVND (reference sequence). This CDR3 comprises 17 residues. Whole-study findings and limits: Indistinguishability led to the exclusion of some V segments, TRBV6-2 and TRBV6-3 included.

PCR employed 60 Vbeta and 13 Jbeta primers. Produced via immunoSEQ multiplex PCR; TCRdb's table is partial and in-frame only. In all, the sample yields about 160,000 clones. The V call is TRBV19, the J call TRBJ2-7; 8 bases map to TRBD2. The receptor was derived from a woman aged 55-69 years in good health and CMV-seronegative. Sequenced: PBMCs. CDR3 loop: CASSIATEGLDSYEQYF. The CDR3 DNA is TGTGCCAGTAGTATAGCCACCGAGGGACTAGACTCCTACGAGCAGTACTTC.